This entry lists 3 T cell receptor beta chains sequenced from one sample in a study of shared clonotypes between healthy human individuals. Produced via immunoSEQ multiplex PCR; TCRdb's table is partial and in-frame only. The repertoire includes 200,000 to 250,000 clones, 60% to 70% of them detected once, and approximately 12% sits in the top ten. Sequenced material: memory CD4+ T cells sorted from blood. This sample's subset: CD45RA-negative fraction. These receptors originate from a man aged 25 to 40 in good health.

The V and J genes are TRBV5-1 and TRBJ2-5; TRBD2 aligns across 7 bases. J lost 5 bases, V lost 4 bases, and 14 bases had no gene match. Germline CDR1 reads SGHRS; CDR2 reads YFSETQ. This CDR3 has 16 amino acids. DNA for the CDR3: TGCGCCAGCAGCCGAACAGCGGGATTATCCATGGAGACCCAGTACTTC. Translated: CASSRTAGLSMETQYF. The whole variable domain, filled in from reference TRBV5-1 and TRBJ2-5, reads KAGVTQTPRYLIKTRGQQVTLSCSPISGHRSVSWYQQTPGQGLQFLFEYFSETQRNKGNFPGRFSGRQFSNSRSEMNVSTLELGDSALYLCASSRTAGLSMETQYFGPGTRLLVL.

The gene calls are TRBV19 and TRBJ2-7; TRBD1 matches 8 bases. The germline CDR1 and CDR2 sequences are LNHDA and SQIVND (reference sequence). V was clipped by 6 bases and J by 6 bases; unmatched bases: 10. CDR3 size: 14 residues. The CDR3 DNA reads TGTGCCAGTAGCCGGACAGGGCTACTCCGCGAGCAGTACTTC. The encoded protein is CASSRTGLLREQYF.

V gene TRBV14 combines with J gene TRBJ2-7; no clear D. V lost 6 bases and J lost 6, with 3 bases in between. The CDR3 is 9 residues long. CDR1 is SGHDN, CDR2 FVKESK, per germline. CDR3 amino acids: CASRAEQYF. The CDR3 DNA is TGTGCCAGCAGGGCCGAGCAGTACTTC.